This T cell receptor (beta chain) was found in a study of identifying expanded T cells in peripheral blood. The study, taken as a whole, reports: Over two and four weeks, about 16 and 20 clones changed, versus around 1.3 between replicates. Roughly two-week clone count variance significantly increased as total template count grew.

A remark on this clone: The target antigen is unknown.

Healthy donors had no documented immune events, such as infections, while sampled. Using immunoSEQ multiplex PCR, the repertoire was profiled, and TCRdb retains in-frame clones only, with some absent. The repertoire holds tens of thousands of clones, with about 87% as singletons. V lost 3 bases and J lost 4; bases outside the gene matches: 10. Per the germline V gene, CDR1 is MNHNS and CDR2 is SASEGT. This CDR3 has 16 residues. This receptor was identified in a person aged 18 to 75 in good health. The rearrangement links TRBV6-1 to TRBJ2-7; 9 bases align to TRBD2. Sequencing input: blood. The CDR3 DNA reads TGTGCCAGCAGTGAGATCCGCGGGAGGGGTCTTTACGAGCAGTACTTC. Its translation is CASSEIRGRGLYEQYF.